The 28 T cell receptor beta chains below all came from one sample that was sequenced in a study of blood T cell repertoires in COVID-19. The data were produced by immunoSEQ multiplex PCR, yet TCRdb's version contains in-frame clones alone and is incomplete. The table lists more than 110,000 clones, roughly four fifths of them singletons. The sequenced sample consisted of peripheral blood. The receptors shown here come from a man older than 75 with acute or convalescent COVID-19.

The chain has TRBV11-2 and TRBJ1-3; D call uncertain. Germline V lookup: CDR1 SGHAT, CDR2 FQNNGV. The CDR3 totals 13 residues. Trimming stripped 0 bases from V and 9 bases from J, with 9 bases between. The CDR3 loop reads CASSLDPRGTIYF. For the CDR3, the DNA is TGTGCCAGCAGCTTAGATCCCCGGGGCACCATATATTTT.

The chain carries TRBV7-8 and TRBJ1-2; a weak D match, TRBD1 (6 bases). V lost 1 base to trimming and J lost 2 bases, with 11 bases between them. Germline lookup yields CDR1 SGHVS and CDR2 FQNEAQ. This CDR3 contains 15 residues. CDR3 sequence reads: CASSLGSQGNYGYTF. CDR3 nucleotide sequence: TGTGCCAGCAGCTTAGGGTCCCAGGGGAACTATGGCTACACCTTC. Full variable domain (rest looked up from reference TRBV7-8 and TRBJ1-2): GAGVSQSPRYKVAKRGQDVALRCDPISGHVSLFWYQQALGQGPEFLTYFQNEAQLDKSGLPSDRFFAERPEGSVSTLKIQRTQQEDSAVYLCASSLGSQGNYGYTFGSGTRLTVV.

Note on this clone: This same CDR3 is encoded by further DNA sequences in the sample. This chain links TRBV5-1 with TRBJ2-5, with 10 positions matching TRBD1. Germline V gene sequence: CDR1 SGHRS, CDR2 YFSETQ. Germline trimming cut 3 bases from V and 3 bases from J; bases unmatched to any gene: 5. This CDR3 spans 15 amino acids. CDR3 in amino acids: CASSSGQGSEETQYF. CDR3 nucleotides: TGCGCCAGCAGCTCGGGACAGGGGAGCGAAGAGACCCAGTACTTC.

This chain connects TRBV3-1 (or the pseudogene TRBV3-2) to TRBJ1-2, with a tentative D call TRBD1 (5 bases). The CDR3 consists of 15 residues. Germline V lookup: CDR1 LGHDT, CDR2 YNNKEL (reference sequence). Trimming pared 4 bases from V and 8 bases from J, leaving 20 bases between. CDR3 sequence: CASSPQGARPRGYTF. CDR3 DNA sequence: TGTGCCAGCAGCCCCCAAGGGGCCCGCCCTCGGGGCTACACCTTC.

The genes are TRBV7-8 and TRBJ1-2; TRBD1 is a possible D gene (6 bases). V was clipped by 5 bases and J by 8 bases, with 21 bases between them. The CDR3 runs 15 residues. CDR1 is SGHVS and CDR2 is FQNEAQ in the germline V gene. This CDR3 is CASSVTGRGFEGYTF. CDR3 nucleotide sequence: TGTGCCAGCAGCGTCACAGGGAGGGGGTTTGAGGGCTACACCTTC. Complete variable domain (other parts from reference TRBV7-8 and TRBJ1-2): GAGVSQSPRYKVAKRGQDVALRCDPISGHVSLFWYQQALGQGPEFLTYFQNEAQLDKSGLPSDRFFAERPEGSVSTLKIQRTQQEDSAVYLCASSVTGRGFEGYTFGSGTRLTVV.

V usage is TRBV13 and J usage is TRBJ1-6; possibly TRBD1 for D (6 bases). Trimming cost V 0 bases and J 10 bases, with 13 bases left between them. The CDR3 has 15 residues. Germline V gene data show CDR1 as PRHDT and CDR2 as FYEKMQ (reference sequence). The CDR3 sequence: CASSLGPGANSPLHF. The CDR3 DNA sequence: TGTGCCAGCAGCTTAGGCCCAGGGGCCAACTCACCCCTCCACTTT. The variable domain in full, with the rest retrieved from reference TRBV13 and TRBJ1-6, is AAGVIQSPRHLIKEKRETATLKCYPIPRHDTVYWYQQGPGQDPQFLISFYEKMQSDKGSIPDRFSAQQFSDYHSELNMSSLELGDSALYFCASSLGPGANSPLHFGNGTRLTVT.

The chain uses TRBV24-1 and TRBJ2-3; 7 nucleotides agree with TRBD2. The CDR3 sequence is 15 residues long. Germline CDR1 and CDR2: KGHDR and SFDVKD. The V gene end was trimmed by 3 bases and the J gene end by 2 bases; junction bases not matched to a gene: 4. The chain's CDR3 is CATSDGRDHTDTQYF. The CDR3 bases are TGTGCCACCAGTGATGGGAGGGACCACACAGATACGCAGTATTTT.

The chain joins TRBV30 to TRBJ1-2, with D maybe TRBD1 (6 bases). From germline, CDR1 is GTSNPN and CDR2 SVGIG (reference sequence). The ends were cut back, 3 bases at V and 7 bases at J, with 15 bases in the middle. The CDR3 contains 13 residues. The CDR3 loop reads CAWRSRDTSGYTF. Here the CDR3 DNA reads TGTGCCTGGAGAAGCCGGGACACTAGTGGCTACACCTTC.

This clone was seen at least ten times. The chain employs TRBV7-3 and TRBJ2-2; D ambiguous. Germline V gene lookup returns CDR1 SGHTA and CDR2 FQGTGA. The germline V and J ends were trimmed by 0 bases and 6 bases, with 5 bases remaining between them. The CDR3 sequence is 13 residues long. CDR3 sequence: CASSLTGAGELFF. The CDR3, as DNA: TGTGCCAGCAGCTTAACCGGAGCCGGGGAGCTGTTTTTT.

The J gene is TRBJ2-7, the V gene TRBV7-2, with D unresolved. Germline CDR1 reads SGHTA; CDR2 reads FQGNSA. The germline V and J ends were trimmed by 5 bases and 4 bases, with 15 bases remaining between them. The CDR3 covers 14 residues. The CDR3 sequence is CASSLKSPPYEQYF. The CDR3 DNA follows: TGTGCCAGCAGCCTCAAAAGCCCCCCTTACGAGCAGTACTTC. The variable domain in full, with the rest retrieved from reference TRBV7-2 and TRBJ2-7, is GAGVSQSPSNKVTEKGKDVELRCDPISGHTALYWYRQSLGQGLEFLIYFQGNSAPDKSGLPSDRFSAERTGGSVSTLTIQRTQQEDSAVYLCASSLKSPPYEQYFGPGTRLTVT.

This clone turned up a few times. This chain uses TRBV7-2 with TRBJ2-7; maybe TRBD1 (6 bases). The V end lost 5 bases, the J end lost 0 bases, and 14 bases lay between the germline ends. This CDR3 has 15 residues. Germline assignment: CDR1 SGHTA and CDR2 FQGNSA. The CDR3 spells CASSLRQVSSYEQYF. The CDR3 bases are TGTGCCAGCAGCCTAAGACAGGTGAGCTCCTACGAGCAGTACTTC. The whole variable domain, filled in from reference TRBV7-2 and TRBJ2-7, reads GAGVSQSPSNKVTEKGKDVELRCDPISGHTALYWYRQSLGQGLEFLIYFQGNSAPDKSGLPSDRFSAERTGGSVSTLTIQRTQQEDSAVYLCASSLRQVSSYEQYFGPGTRLTVT.

The V and J genes are TRBV3-1 (or the pseudogene TRBV3-2) and TRBJ1-1; 7 positions match TRBD1. The V gene end was trimmed by 4 bases and the J gene end by 3 bases; junction bases not matched to a gene: 2. This CDR3 has 13 amino acids. CDR1 LGHDT and CDR2 YNNKEL come from the germline V gene (reference sequence). Written as DNA, the CDR3 is TGTGCCAGCAGCCGACAGGGCTACACTGAAGCTTTCTTT. Translating gives CASSRQGYTEAFF.

The chain has TRBV7-2 and TRBJ2-3; tentatively, D is TRBD2 (7 bases). V lost 8 bases, J lost 6 bases, and 18 bases lay in between. Germline V gene lookup returns CDR1 SGHTA and CDR2 FQGNSA. This CDR3 contains 14 residues. The CDR3 sequence: CASSWGGGADTQYF. In DNA form, the CDR3 reads TGTGCCAGCTCTTGGGGAGGGGGGGCGGATACGCAGTATTTT.

This chain links TRBV15 with TRBJ1-2; TRBD1 agrees at 12 bases. In germline, CDR1 is LNHNV, CDR2 YYDKDF (reference sequence). After removal of 3 bases from V and 4 bases from J, the junction contained 6 bases not matched to a gene. There are 16 residues in the CDR3. CDR3 sequence: CATSSGGTGGVYGYTF. CDR3 bases: TGTGCCACCAGCAGTGGGGGGACAGGGGGCGTCTATGGCTACACCTTC.

This clone was counted only a few times. One end of the junction does not line up with germline, which may come from a read error. The rearrangement joins TRBV29-1 to TRBJ2-3; TRBD2 matches 9 bases. The CDR3 runs to 14 residues. Germline values: CDR1 SQVTM, CDR2 ANQGSEA. The chain's CDR3 is CSVEPGTSIDTQYF. DNA for the CDR3: TGCAGCGTTGAACCCGGGACTAGCATAGATACGCAGTATTTT.

This chain uses TRBV24-1 with TRBJ2-2; D is perhaps TRBD1 (6 bases). Germline CDR1 and CDR2: KGHDR and SFDVKD. This CDR3 has 18 residues. V was shortened by 4 bases and J by 0 bases, with 17 bases between the two germline ends. CDR3 region: CATSDRTWGQPNTGELFF. Written as DNA, the CDR3 is TGTGCCACCAGTGACCGAACGTGGGGGCAACCGAACACCGGGGAGCTGTTTTTT.

The chain links TRBV2 to TRBJ2-3; TRBD2 agrees at 9 bases. Germline CDR1 SNHLY, CDR2 FYNNEI. J gave up 0 bases and V 2 bases, and 3 bases lay outside the gene matches. The CDR3 has 16 amino acids. In DNA form, the CDR3 reads TGTGCCAGCAGTGAATTTGGGACTAGCAGCACAGATACGCAGTATTTT. It specifies CASSEFGTSSTDTQYF.

The rearrangement uses TRBV7-3 and TRBJ2-3; D gene uncertain. The V gene lost 4 bases and the J gene lost 0 bases, with 8 bases spanning the gap. The CDR3 extends over 14 amino acids. The germline V gene encodes CDR1 SGHTA and CDR2 FQGTGA. The CDR3 sequence: CASSSSLSTDTQYF. CDR3 nucleotide sequence: TGTGCCAGCAGCTCCTCCCTTAGCACAGATACGCAGTATTTT.

The chain is built from TRBV7-2 and TRBJ2-2; D unclear. The CDR3 is made up of 15 amino acids. The germline gives CDR1 SGHTA, CDR2 FQGNSA. Trimming took 1 base from V and 3 from J, leaving 9 bases between them. The CDR3 DNA follows: TGTGCCAGCAGCTTAGTCGCAGATTACACCGGGGAGCTGTTTTTT. It translates to CASSLVADYTGELFF.

The chain employs TRBV5-1 and TRBJ1-1; no reliable D call. Germline V gene lookup returns CDR1 SGHRS and CDR2 YFSETQ. The V end lost 5 bases, the J end lost 4 bases, and 15 bases lay between the germline ends. The CDR3 totals 14 residues. The CDR3 spells CASRLGEPSTEAFF. As DNA, the CDR3 is TGCGCCAGCAGGCTCGGGGAGCCGAGCACTGAAGCTTTCTTT.

The chain employs TRBV5-1 and TRBJ2-1, with D possibly TRBD2 on 7 matching bases. The CDR3 has 16 amino acids. From germline, CDR1 is SGHRS and CDR2 YFSETQ. V lost 0 bases, J lost 8 bases, and 18 bases lay in between. DNA of the CDR3: TGCGCCAGCAGCTTGGCGAGAGGGGGGGCCTCGGATGAGCAGTTCTTC. Protein product: CASSLARGGASDEQFF. The full variable domain, its missing parts supplied by reference TRBV5-1 and TRBJ2-1, is KAGVTQTPRYLIKTRGQQVTLSCSPISGHRSVSWYQQTPGQGLQFLFEYFSETQRNKGNFPGRFSGRQFSNSRSEMNVSTLELGDSALYLCASSLARGGASDEQFFGPGTRLTVL.

In DNA, the CDR3 is TGTGCCAGCAGCGTAAGAGTCACCGGGGAGCTGTTTTTT. It encodes CASSVRVTGELFF. This chain connects TRBV9 to TRBJ2-2; no clear D gene. The germline V gene encodes CDR1 SGDLS and CDR2 YYNGEE. V dropped 1 base and J dropped 4 bases, with 5 bases sitting between them. The CDR3 has 13 amino acids.

The table lists this clone with a few counts. The chain uses TRBV4-2 and TRBJ2-2, with unresolved D. The CDR3 length is 14 residues. Germline CDR1 LGHNA, CDR2 YNFKEQ. Trimming stripped 0 bases from V and 1 base from J, with 3 bases between. CDR3 DNA sequence: TGTGCCAGCAGCCAAGACGGGAACACCGGGGAGCTGTTTTTT. Translating it yields CASSQDGNTGELFF.

The chain links TRBV29-1 to TRBJ2-2; the D is unclear. The CDR3 is 13 amino acids. Germline V gene data show CDR1 as SQVTM and CDR2 as ANQGSEA. Trimming removed 0 bases at V and 0 bases at J, with 2 bases between. The CDR3 loop reads CSVEDTNTGELFF. In DNA, the CDR3 is TGCAGCGTTGAAGATACGAACACCGGGGAGCTGTTTTTT.

The rearrangement joins TRBV3-1 (or the pseudogene TRBV3-2) to TRBJ1-1; D remains unclear. This CDR3 has 14 amino acids. Trimming pared 5 bases from V and 1 base from J, leaving 11 bases between. Germline V gene sequence: CDR1 LGHDT, CDR2 YNNKEL (reference sequence). CDR3 loop: CASSTNAENTEAFF. The CDR3 bases are TGTGCCAGCAGCACCAACGCGGAGAACACTGAAGCTTTCTTT.

J is TRBJ1-1 and V is TRBV11-2; TRBD1 might be the D (5 bases). This CDR3 spans 13 amino acids. The V gene's germline CDR1 is SGHAT and CDR2 FQNNGV. V lost 3 bases and J lost 2, with 7 bases in between. CDR3 sequence (DNA): TGTGCCAGCAGCTTCGACAGAAACACTGAAGCTTTCTTT. Amino acid sequence: CASSFDRNTEAFF.

The V call is TRBV19, the J call TRBJ1-1; D unclear. Per the germline V gene, CDR1 is LNHDA and CDR2 is SQIVND (reference sequence). This CDR3 comprises 13 residues. V was shortened by 5 bases and J by 0 bases, with 7 bases between the two germline ends. The chain's CDR3 is CASSVGLNTEAFF. In DNA form, the CDR3 reads TGTGCCAGTAGTGTCGGGTTGAACACTGAAGCTTTCTTT.

J is TRBJ1-6 and V is TRBV10-3; D not resolved. CDR1 ENHRY and CDR2 SYGVKD come from the germline V gene. V gave up 6 bases and J gave up 5 bases, with 5 bases separating them. The length of the CDR3 is 12 residues. The CDR3 loop is CAIRRDNSPLHF. The DNA of the CDR3 is TGTGCCATCAGACGGGATAATTCACCCCTCCACTTT.